The rows below give T cell receptor beta chains drawn from one sample of a study of control samples from healthy donors and cancer patients. Using immunoSEQ multiplex PCR, the repertoire was profiled, and TCRdb retains in-frame clones only, with some absent. The repertoire holds 170,000 or so clones, with roughly 89% as singletons. Sample: blood. The receptors were sampled from a woman aged 45-65 years in good health. The CDR3 runs from the conserved cysteine through the conserved F or W. The D gene is left open where the match is weak. A clone size is listed for some rows: how often the clone was seen (once, few, many), or a class if it is expanded.

D: -; J: TRBJ1-1; V: TRBV19; size: -; DNA: TGTGCCAGTAGTATAGGTCCAGGTTACGATTGCCGTTTT; CDR3: CASSIGPGYDCRF
D: -; J: TRBJ2-5; V: TRBV9; size: -; DNA: TGTGCCAGCAGCTTCCAGGACAGCCAAGAGACCCAGTACTTC; CDR3: CASSFQDSQETQYF
D: -; J: TRBJ1-2; V: TRBV7-2; size: -; DNA: TGTGCCAGCAGCTTAGGGGTGTCCCGTAATGGCTACACCTTC; CDR3: CASSLGVSRNGYTF
D: -; J: TRBJ2-5; V: TRBV6-5; size: once; DNA: TGTGCCAGCTCTTGGGGGGCTGGGGAGACCCAGTACTTC; CDR3: CASSWGAGETQYF
D: TRBD2; J: TRBJ2-7; V: TRBV7-2; size: -; DNA: TGTGCCAGCAGCCTAACTAGCGGGGGGGGACACTACGAGCAGTACTTC; CDR3: CASSLTSGGGHYEQYF
D: TRBD2; J: TRBJ2-3; V: TRBV7-2; size: -; DNA: TGTGCCAGCAGCTTAACTAGCGGTGTCCCAGATACGCAGTATTTT; CDR3: CASSLTSGVPDTQYF
D: -; J: TRBJ1-1; V: TRBV20-1; size: -; DNA: TGCAGTGCTACAGGGGTCACTGAAGCTTTCTTT; CDR3: CSATGVTEAFF
D: -; J: TRBJ2-7; V: TRBV5-1; size: -; DNA: TGCGCCAGCAGCTTGGCCTCTGAGCGCGTGCAGTACTTC; CDR3: CASSLASERVQYF
D: -; J: TRBJ1-5; V: TRBV28; size: -; DNA: TGTGCCAGCAGTCTTGGAACAATCTCAGGGGTGGGTCAGCCCCAGCATTTT; CDR3: CASSLGTISGVGQPQHF
D: -; J: TRBJ1-5; V: TRBV30; size: once; DNA: TGTGCCTGGAGTATCCAGGGAGGCAATCAGCCCCAGCATTTT; CDR3: CAWSIQGGNQPQHF
D: -; J: TRBJ1-4; V: TRBV6-2/TRBV6-3; size: -; DNA: TGTGCCAGCAGTTACTCGGGAGCGACTAATGAAAAACTGTTTTTT; CDR3: CASSYSGATNEKLFF
D: -; J: TRBJ2-5; V: TRBV29-1; size: -; DNA: TGCAGCGTTGCTGGGCCTATTCAAGAGACCCAGTACTTC; CDR3: CSVAGPIQETQYF
D: TRBD2; J: TRBJ2-7; V: TRBV19; size: -; DNA: TGTGCCAGTAGTGGACTAGCGCGAGCCTACGAGCAGTACTTC; CDR3: CASSGLARAYEQYF
D: -; J: TRBJ1-3; V: TRBV7-2; size: -; DNA: TGTGCCAGCAGCTTAGCCGTCCTCTCTGGAAACACCATATATTTT; CDR3: CASSLAVLSGNTIYF
D: TRBD1; J: TRBJ1-1; V: TRBV5-1; size: -; DNA: TGCGCCAGCTCACAACAGGGGCCCCTGAACACTGAAGCTTTCTTT; CDR3: CASSQQGPLNTEAFF
D: -; J: TRBJ1-5; V: TRBV19; size: once; DNA: TGTGCCAGTAGTGCCCGACTCCGGGACACCCAGCCCCAGCATTTT; CDR3: CASSARLRDTQPQHF
D: TRBD2; J: TRBJ2-5; V: TRBV7-3; size: -; DNA: TGTGCCAGCAGCCCCACAGCGGGGGGGCAGGAGACCCAGTACTTC; CDR3: CASSPTAGGQETQYF
D: TRBD1; J: TRBJ2-7; V: TRBV7-2; size: -; DNA: TGTGCCAGCAGCTTAAGGACAGGGGTCTACGAGCAGTACTTC; CDR3: CASSLRTGVYEQYF
D: -; J: TRBJ2-3; V: TRBV4-3; size: -; DNA: TGCGCCAGCAGCCGGGTCGCTGACTCCTCCCCCGGTACGCAGTATTTT; CDR3: CASSRVADSSPGTQYF
D: TRBD1; J: TRBJ1-5; V: TRBV27; size: -; DNA: TGTGCCAGCAGTTCCGGGACAGGGAACCTCTTTCAGCCCCAGCATTTT; CDR3: CASSSGTGNLFQPQHF
D: TRBD1; J: TRBJ2-1; V: TRBV5-4; size: -; DNA: TGTGCCAGCAGCACGACAGGGGCCAATGAGCAGTTCTTC; CDR3: CASSTTGANEQFF
D: TRBD2; J: TRBJ2-7; V: TRBV7-9; size: -; DNA: TGTGCCAGCAGCCCATCCCTCCGATGGGAGGGTAACTACGAGCAGTACTTC; CDR3: CASSPSLRWEGNYEQYF
D: TRBD1; J: TRBJ1-6; V: TRBV25-1; size: few; DNA: TGTGCCAGCAGTGAACTGAAGGGGGCGGATAATTCACCCCTCCACTTT; CDR3: CASSELKGADNSPLHF
D: TRBD2; J: TRBJ2-1; V: TRBV24-1; size: -; DNA: TGTGCCGCCGCTGGGGGTCAAATTAGCGGGAGTAGCTTGAATGAGCAGTTCTTC; CDR3: CAAAGGQISGSSLNEQFF
D: TRBD1; J: TRBJ2-7; V: TRBV6-5; size: -; DNA: TGTGCCAGCAGTTACTCGATTACAGGGGGCTCCTACGAGCAGTACTTC; CDR3: CASSYSITGGSYEQYF
D: -; J: TRBJ2-7; V: TRBV7-2; size: once; DNA: TGTGCCAGCAGACAGGGCTACGAGCAGTACTTC; CDR3: CASRQGYEQYF
D: TRBD1; J: TRBJ1-1; V: TRBV9; size: -; DNA: TGTGCCAGCAGCGTAGCCCAGGGGGTGGGCACTGAAGCTTTCTTT; CDR3: CASSVAQGVGTEAFF
D: -; J: TRBJ1-4; V: TRBV7-2; size: -; DNA: TGTGCCAGCAGCTTTTTCGGGTTAGATGAAAAACTGTTTTTT; CDR3: CASSFFGLDEKLFF
D: -; J: TRBJ2-5; V: TRBV7-2; size: -; DNA: TGTGCCAGCAGCTTAAACGGGACACCACAAGAGACCCAGTACTTC; CDR3: CASSLNGTPQETQYF
D: TRBD2; J: TRBJ2-1; V: TRBV24-1; size: -; DNA: TGTGCCACCAGTGATTCGCCCGGAAAAGGGACTAGCTCGTACAATGAGCAGTTCTTC; CDR3: CATSDSPGKGTSSYNEQFF
D: TRBD1; J: TRBJ1-6; V: TRBV12-3/TRBV12-4; size: -; DNA: TGTGCCAGTCGACAGGGGTGGGATTCACCCCTCCACTTT; CDR3: CASRQGWDSPLHF
D: -; J: TRBJ1-1; V: TRBV25-1; size: -; DNA: TGTGCCAGCAGTGAAAAGGGTGAATCGGGGAAAGCTTTCTTT; CDR3: CASSEKGESGKAFF
D: -; J: TRBJ2-7; V: TRBV7-2; size: once; DNA: TGTGCCAGCAGCTTAGCTATCAGGGTCTACGAGCAGTACTTC; CDR3: CASSLAIRVYEQYF
D: -; J: TRBJ2-2; V: TRBV21-1; size: -; DNA: TGTGCCAGCAGCAATTGGGGGACCGGGGAGCTGTTTTTT; CDR3: CASSNWGTGELFF
D: -; J: TRBJ1-4; V: TRBV7-9; size: once; DNA: TGTGCCAGCAGCCCGAGACAGGCGGTCCGGGAAAAACTGTTTTTT; CDR3: CASSPRQAVREKLFF
D: -; J: TRBJ1-4; V: TRBV15; size: -; DNA: TGTGCCACCAGCAGAGCGGGCCCCAGGGAAGGGCTGTTTTTT; CDR3: CATSRAGPREGLFF
D: -; J: TRBJ2-7; V: TRBV6-5; size: few; DNA: TGTGCCAGCAGGGACAGCTCCTACGAGCAGTACTTC; CDR3: CASRDSSYEQYF
D: -; J: TRBJ2-7; V: TRBV18; size: -; DNA: TGTGCCAGCTCACCAGCCCTGGTTGGGGGCTCCTACGAGCAGTACTTC; CDR3: CASSPALVGGSYEQYF
D: -; J: TRBJ2-3; V: TRBV6-4; size: -; DNA: TGTGCCAGCAGTGACTCGAGAGGAGGGTTAGATACGCAGTATTTT; CDR3: CASSDSRGGLDTQYF
D: TRBD1; J: TRBJ1-3; V: TRBV5-5; size: -; DNA: TGTGCCAGCAGCAGGGGGACAGGGGACGGAAACACCATATATTTT; CDR3: CASSRGTGDGNTIYF
D: TRBD2; J: TRBJ2-7; V: TRBV19; size: -; DNA: TGTGCCAGTAGTATAGCGGGAGGGACCTACGAGCAGTACTTC; CDR3: CASSIAGGTYEQYF
D: -; J: TRBJ2-7; V: TRBV28; size: few; DNA: TGTGCCAGCAAGGGGAGACAGGCCAACTACGAGCAGTACTTC; CDR3: CASKGRQANYEQYF
D: -; J: TRBJ1-1; V: TRBV10-3; size: few; DNA: TGTGCCATCAGTGAGCCCGGGTTGAGGGAAGCTTTCTTT; CDR3: CAISEPGLREAFF
D: -; J: TRBJ1-5; V: TRBV6-5; size: -; DNA: TGTGCCAGCAAGGGTTTTGGCAATCAGCCCCAGCATTTT; CDR3: CASKGFGNQPQHF
D: -; J: TRBJ1-1; V: TRBV5-1; size: -; DNA: TGCGCCAGCAGCTTGGCCTCAGAATTTCGAGCTTTCTTT; CDR3: CASSLASEFRAFF
D: -; J: TRBJ1-3; V: TRBV3-1/TRBV3-2; size: -; DNA: TGTGCCAGCAGCCCGTCGGGAGGGACTGGAAACACCATATATTTT; CDR3: CASSPSGGTGNTIYF
D: -; J: TRBJ1-1; V: TRBV7-9; size: -; DNA: TGTGCCAGCAGCTTAGAAGGGGCAGGGCGGACTGAAGCTTTCTTT; CDR3: CASSLEGAGRTEAFF
D: TRBD1; J: TRBJ2-3; V: TRBV5-1; size: -; DNA: TGCGCCAGCAGCTTGGAACAGGGGGCCGCAGATACGCAGTATTTT; CDR3: CASSLEQGAADTQYF
D: -; J: TRBJ2-3; V: TRBV27; size: -; DNA: TGTGCCAGCAGTTCCCGACAGGCCCAATCTACAGATACGCAGTATTTT; CDR3: CASSSRQAQSTDTQYF
D: -; J: TRBJ2-3; V: TRBV7-2; size: -; DNA: TGTGCCAGCAAGAGGACAGTCAGCACAGATACGCAGTATTTT; CDR3: CASKRTVSTDTQYF
D: -; J: TRBJ1-4; V: TRBV18; size: -; DNA: TGTGCCAGCTCACCCGGGACCCAGAATGAAAAACTGTTTTTT; CDR3: CASSPGTQNEKLFF